This entry features one T cell receptor beta chain sequence. These data come from a study of blood T cell repertoires in COVID-19. Looked up from germline, CDR1 is MNHEY and CDR2 is SMNVEV (reference sequence). V was cut by 2 bases and J by 0 bases, with 8 bases left in between. The CDR3 has 14 amino acids. Measured with immunoSEQ multiplex PCR; TCRdb has only the in-frame clones, and not every one. The sample holds 220,000 or so clones, 86% seen once. The sequence came from a woman between 50 and 59 years old with COVID-19, enrolled during active disease. The V call is TRBV27, the J call TRBJ2-7, with unresolved D. Sequenced material: peripheral blood. As DNA, the CDR3 is TGTGCCAGCAGTTTACAGCGTAGCTCCTACGAGCAGTACTTC. Protein sequence: CASSLQRSSYEQYF.